Listed here is a single TCR beta chain. This entry comes from a study of blood T cell repertoires in COVID-19. Study context: The study drew acute and convalescent COVID-19 samples from the United States, Italy and Spain.

This table comes from immunoSEQ multiplex PCR, and its TCRdb copy is limited to in-frame clones, with some not included. The sample shows under 200,000 clones, around 86% of them seen only once. The CDR3 has 15 residues. Trimming shortened V by 1 base and J by 4 bases, and 12 bases separated the two germline ends. Germline V gene data show CDR1 as MNHNS and CDR2 as SASEGT. Source material: peripheral blood. V and J are TRBV6-1 and TRBJ2-3; possible D gene TRBD1, 6 bases. This sequence originates from a man aged 55 to 69 with acute or convalescent COVID-19. The CDR3 loop reads CASSEVQGQADTQYF. The DNA of the CDR3 is TGTGCCAGCAGTGAAGTCCAGGGGCAGGCAGATACGCAGTATTTT.